Presented here are 3 T cell receptor beta chains from one specimen sequenced in a study of T cell repertoires in cytomegalovirus infection. Each CDR3 protein is one row after TCRdb ran MiXCR on the reads. Among about 680,000 distinct CDR3 sequences listed, 20% to 25% were seen once. Material: CD8+ T cells from PBMCs. The receptors were sampled from a human donor in good health (CMV status not recorded). Some clones in this sample may be carry-over from other donors' samples.

This chain uses TRBV12-3 or TRBV12-4 with TRBJ2-7; 9 bases fit TRBD1. After removal of 6 bases from V and 1 base from J, the junction contained 7 bases not matched to a gene. This CDR3 comprises 15 residues. The CDR3 sequence: CASRVSGTGSYEQYF. In DNA, the CDR3 is TGTGCCAGCAGGGTATCCGGGACAGGGTCCTACGAGCAGTACTTC.

The chain employs TRBV14 and TRBJ2-7; the D gene is possibly TRBD2 (6 bases). V was trimmed by 0 bases and J by 4 bases, leaving 13 bases between them. CDR3 length: 15 residues. Germline values: CDR1 SGHDN, CDR2 FVKESK. In DNA form, the CDR3 reads TGTGCCAGCAGCCAAGATCCGCGGGGAAGGTACGAGCAGTACTTC. This translates into CASSQDPRGRYEQYF.

The rearrangement joins TRBV11-3 to TRBJ2-3; 8 bases line up with TRBD2. V shed 2 bases and J 4 bases; nucleotides not matched to a gene: 11. CDR1 is SGHNT and CDR2 is YENEEA in the germline V gene. The CDR3 runs 17 residues. CDR3 amino acids: CASSLNIAGNGADTQYF. The CDR3 DNA follows: TGTGCCAGCAGCTTAAACATAGCGGGAAATGGGGCAGATACGCAGTATTTT.